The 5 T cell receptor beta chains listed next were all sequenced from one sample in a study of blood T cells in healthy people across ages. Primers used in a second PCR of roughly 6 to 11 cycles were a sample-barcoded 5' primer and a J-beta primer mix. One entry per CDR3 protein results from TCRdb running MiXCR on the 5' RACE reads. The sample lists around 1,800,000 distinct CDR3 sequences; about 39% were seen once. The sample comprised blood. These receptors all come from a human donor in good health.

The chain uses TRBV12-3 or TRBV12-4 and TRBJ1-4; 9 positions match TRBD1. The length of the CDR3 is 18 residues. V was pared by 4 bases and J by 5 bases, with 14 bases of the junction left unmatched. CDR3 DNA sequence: TGTGCCAGCAGTTCTACCCCACCCGGGACAGGGCGAAATGAAAAACTGTTTTTT. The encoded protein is CASSSTPPGTGRNEKLFF.

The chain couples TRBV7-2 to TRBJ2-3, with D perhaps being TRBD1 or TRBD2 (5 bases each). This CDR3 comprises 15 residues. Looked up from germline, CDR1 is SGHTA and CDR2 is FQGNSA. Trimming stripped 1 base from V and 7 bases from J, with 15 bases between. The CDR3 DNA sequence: TGTGCCAGCAGCTTAGGGGCCCTTGGGGGAAATACGCAGTATTTT. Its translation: CASSLGALGGNTQYF.

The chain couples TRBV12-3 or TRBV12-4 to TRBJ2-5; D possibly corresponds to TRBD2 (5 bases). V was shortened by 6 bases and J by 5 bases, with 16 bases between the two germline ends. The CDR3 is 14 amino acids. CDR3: CASSKVPGEETQYF. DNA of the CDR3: TGTGCCAGCAGCAAAGTCCCTGGGGAGGAGACCCAGTACTTC.

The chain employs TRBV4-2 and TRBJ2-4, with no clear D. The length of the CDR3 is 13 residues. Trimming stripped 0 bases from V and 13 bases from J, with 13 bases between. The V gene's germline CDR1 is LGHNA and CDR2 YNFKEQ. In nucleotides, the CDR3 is TGTGCCAGCAGCCAAGAACCCGGTCTGGTGCAGTACTTC. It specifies CASSQEPGLVQYF.

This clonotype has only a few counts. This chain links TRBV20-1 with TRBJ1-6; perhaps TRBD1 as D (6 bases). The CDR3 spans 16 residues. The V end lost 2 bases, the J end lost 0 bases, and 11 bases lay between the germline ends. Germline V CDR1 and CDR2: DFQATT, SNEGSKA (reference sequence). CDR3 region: CSARIRGSSYNSPLHF. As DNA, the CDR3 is TGCAGTGCTAGAATAAGGGGGAGCTCCTATAATTCACCCCTCCACTTT.